A single sample is the source of the 12 T cell receptor beta chains below, sequenced in a study of CD8+ T cells in alopecia areata. It was cDNA, reverse transcribed from extracted RNA, that served as the sequencing template. Data came from immunoSEQ multiplex PCR; TCRdb stores just in-frame clones and leaves some out. The sample holds about 110,000 clones; approximately 60% are singletons and the top ten take roughly 19%. Sequenced material: CD8+ T cells sorted from blood. The source of these receptors is a human donor in good health.

The V and J genes are TRBV29-1 and TRBJ2-7; perhaps TRBD2 as D (5 bases). The ends were cut back, 3 bases at V and 4 bases at J, with 19 bases in the middle. The CDR3 sequence is 15 residues long. Germline-derived CDR1 and CDR2 are SQVTM and ANQGSEA. CDR3 amino acids: CSVDHSGRSGYEQYF. The DNA for the CDR3 is TGCAGCGTTGATCACAGCGGCCGTTCGGGGTACGAGCAGTACTTC.

The gene calls are TRBV9 and TRBJ2-3; 8 bases map to TRBD2. V lost 0 bases and J lost 1; bases outside the gene matches: 4. The CDR3 contains 16 residues. Germline lookup yields CDR1 SGDLS and CDR2 YYNGEE. The CDR3 loop is CASSVASGGRTDTQYF. The CDR3 region has the DNA TGTGCCAGCAGCGTAGCGTCGGGGGGGCGCACAGATACGCAGTATTTT. Based on the CDR3 plus reference TRBV9 and TRBJ2-3, the full variable domain is DSGVTQTPKHLITATGQRVTLRCSPRSGDLSVYWYQQSLDQGLQFLIQYYNGEERAKGNILERFSAQQFPDLHSELNLSSLELGDSALYFCASSVASGGRTDTQYFGPGTRLTVL.

The chain employs TRBV13 and TRBJ2-5; D is possibly TRBD1 or TRBD2 (6 bases each). Deletions cut 0 bases from V and 0 bases from J, with 17 bases between. The CDR3 has 18 residues. Germline V gene sequence: CDR1 PRHDT, CDR2 FYEKMQ (reference sequence). In DNA form, the CDR3 reads TGTGCCAGCAGCTTAGGCCGCGGGACATCGTACAACCAAGAGACCCAGTACTTC. Its protein product is CASSLGRGTSYNQETQYF.

The CDR3 coding sequence is TGTGCCAGCAGCCAAGATCGGGGTAGCGGGGCCACAGATACGCAGTATTTT. It is translated as CASSQDRGSGATDTQYF. The chain combines TRBV5-5 with TRBJ2-3; 8 positions match TRBD2. The CDR3 is 17 residues long. Germline V CDR1 and CDR2: SGHKS, YYEKEE (reference sequence). V trimming: 4 bases; J trimming: 2 bases; junction bases outside the gene matches: 12.

The chain has TRBV4-3 and TRBJ1-5; D unresolved. Germline assignment: CDR1 LGHNA and CDR2 YSLEER. CDR3 length equals 14 residues. V was shortened by 3 bases and J by 5 bases, with 11 bases between the two germline ends. Here the CDR3 reads CASSHGEGHQPQHF. As DNA, the CDR3 is TGCGCCAGCAGCCACGGGGAGGGCCATCAGCCCCAGCATTTT.

This clone was seen a few times. The chain uses TRBV27 and TRBJ2-5, with D perhaps assigned TRBD1 or TRBD2 (5 bases each). The CDR3 sequence is 16 residues long. Looked up from germline, CDR1 is MNHEY and CDR2 is SMNVEV (reference sequence). V was trimmed by 4 bases and J by 7 bases, leaving 22 bases between them. CDR3 DNA sequence: TGTGCCAGCAGTTCCTACCCTCCCGGGACCAGAGGGACCCAGTACTTC. Its translation: CASSSYPPGTRGTQYF.

This clone has only one observation. The chain uses TRBV9 and TRBJ1-4; 8 nucleotides agree with TRBD1. Germline V gives CDR1 SGDLS, CDR2 YYNGEE. V lost 4 bases, J lost 8 bases, and 10 bases stayed unmatched. The CDR3 is 15 amino acids. The CDR3: CASSRSGQGNEKLFF. CDR3 nucleotides: TGTGCCAGCAGCCGGAGTGGACAGGGAAACGAAAAACTGTTTTTT.

CDR3 sequence reads: CASSSGLAENNEQFF. The CDR3 nucleotides are TGTGCCAGCAGCTCCGGACTAGCGGAAAACAATGAGCAGTTCTTC. This sequence joins TRBV13 and TRBJ2-1, with TRBD2 matching 10 bases. This CDR3 comprises 15 residues. Unmatched junction bases numbered 5, after V lost 4 bases and J lost 5 bases. Per the germline V gene, CDR1 is PRHDT and CDR2 is FYEKMQ (reference sequence).

This chain connects TRBV29-1 to TRBJ2-7, with 7 bases aligning to TRBD1. The V and J ends lost 6 bases and 1 base, in that order; junction bases with no gene match: 6. The CDR3 totals 13 residues. Germline CDR1 SQVTM, CDR2 ANQGSEA. DNA of the CDR3: TGCAGCGTGGGGGACAGCGAATCCTACGAGCAGTACTTC. It translates to CSVGDSESYEQYF.

V is TRBV4-3 and J is TRBJ1-1, with 9 bases identical to TRBD1. Germline V gene sequence: CDR1 LGHNA, CDR2 YSLEER. V was pared by 4 bases and J by 4 bases, with 10 bases of the junction left unmatched. There are 16 residues in the CDR3. In DNA, the CDR3 is TGCGCCAGCAGCCTTGGGACAGGGCTCGGTGGCACTGAAGCTTTCTTT. Translating gives CASSLGTGLGGTEAFF.

J is TRBJ2-7 and V is TRBV6-5; the D gene is possibly TRBD1 (5 bases). CDR3 length: 13 amino acids. The V gene's germline CDR1 is MNHEY and CDR2 SVGAGI. With 7 bases removed from V and 4 bases from J, the gap between germline ends came to 14 bases. In nucleotides, the CDR3 is TGTGCCAGCACCTCCATAAGGGGTTACGAGCAGTACTTC. Translation: CASTSIRGYEQYF.

This clone was found a few times. This chain links TRBV11-2 with TRBJ1-2; D remains ambiguous. This CDR3 is 13 amino acids long. With 1 base removed from V and 3 bases from J, the gap between germline ends came to 6 bases. Germline CDR1 is SGHAT and CDR2 is FQNNGV. The CDR3 coding sequence is TGTGCCAGCAGCTTAGGGCTTCACTATGGCTACACCTTC. This codes for CASSLGLHYGYTF.